The rows below give T cell receptor beta chains drawn from one sample of a study of blood T cell repertoires in COVID-19. Method: immunoSEQ multiplex PCR; TCRdb's copy keeps in-frame clones and lacks some. The sample yields about 110,000 clones, around 74% seen once. Sequenced material: peripheral blood. The receptors derive from a woman in her seventies with acute or convalescent COVID-19. The CDR3 runs from the conserved cysteine through the conserved F or W. The D gene is left open where the match is weak. Clone size is not always given. Where it is, it says once, few, many or a class for expanded clones.

V	size	D	J	CDR3	DNA
TRBV28	NA	NA	TRBJ1-4	CASSPTGTQTTNEKLFF	TGTGCCAGCAGCCCTACCGGGACACAAACAACTAATGAAAAACTGTTTTTT
TRBV7-2	NA	TRBD1	TRBJ1-4	CASSNDRANEKLFF	TGTGCCAGCAGTAACGACAGGGCTAATGAAAAACTGTTTTTT
TRBV2	few	TRBD1	TRBJ1-1	CASNYQDRGPFFF	TGTGCCAGCAATTACCAGGACAGGGGGCCTTTTTTCTTT
TRBV3-1/TRBV3-2	NA	NA	TRBJ1-4	CASSAGTGGEKLFF	TGTGCCAGCAGCGCCGGGACGGGAGGCGAAAAACTGTTTTTT
TRBV6-5	few	TRBD1	TRBJ1-4	CASSSTGSLEFEKLFF	TGTGCCAGCAGTTCGACAGGGAGCCTCGAGTTTGAAAAACTGTTTTTT
TRBV28	NA	NA	TRBJ2-3	CASSSHGGLPSDTQYF	TGTGCCAGCAGTTCCCACGGGGGGCTACCGTCAGATACGCAGTATTTT
TRBV5-1	NA	TRBD2	TRBJ2-3	CASSLGLAGSTDTQYF	TGCGCCAGCAGCCTGGGACTAGCGGGGTCTACAGATACGCAGTATTTT
TRBV5-1	few	TRBD1	TRBJ1-5	CASSPTGGLGNQPQHF	TGCGCCAGCAGCCCAACAGGGGGCCTGGGGAATCAGCCCCAGCATTTT
TRBV6-6	once	TRBD2	TRBJ2-1	CASILAGASYNEQFF	TGTGCCAGCATTCTAGCGGGGGCCTCCTACAATGAGCAGTTCTTC
TRBV12-2	once	NA	TRBJ1-5	CASRLAGAGNNQPQHF	TGTGCAAGTCGCTTAGCGGGGGCAGGTAACAATCAGCCCCAGCATTTT
TRBV6-5	NA	NA	TRBJ1-3	CAKKGGGANTIYF	TGTGCCAAAAAGGGGGGGGGCGCCAACACCATATATTTT
TRBV28	NA	NA	TRBJ1-1	CASREGVIAEAFF	TGTGCCAGCAGAGAGGGGGTTATCGCTGAAGCTTTCTTT
TRBV6-6	NA	TRBD1	TRBJ1-1	CASSYSTGTEAFF	TGTGCCAGCAGTTACTCGACAGGGACTGAAGCTTTCTTT
TRBV5-1	NA	TRBD2	TRBJ2-7	CARLRVGGGRGGQQYF	TGCGCCCGTTTGCGCGTTGGGGGGGGCCGGGGGGGGCAGCAGTACTTC
TRBV10-2	few	TRBD2	TRBJ2-1	CASETSGGDEQFF	TGCGCCAGCGAGACTAGCGGGGGCGATGAGCAGTTCTTC
TRBV19	few	TRBD1	TRBJ1-2	CASSFRTGYGYTF	TGTGCCAGTAGTTTTCGGACAGGGTATGGCTACACCTTC
TRBV18	NA	TRBD2	TRBJ2-7	CASSPQSGGNEQYF	TGTGCCAGCTCACCACAGAGCGGGGGGAACGAGCAGTACTTC
TRBV7-9	NA	TRBD2	TRBJ2-2	CASSFGLAGGSGELFF	TGTGCCAGCAGCTTCGGTCTAGCGGGGGGATCCGGGGAGCTGTTTTTT
TRBV14	NA	TRBD1	TRBJ1-6	CASSTGQGKTSPLHF	TGTGCCAGCAGCACCGGACAGGGAAAAACCTCACCCCTCCACTTT
TRBV7-2	NA	NA	TRBJ1-6	CASSRFFSPLHF	TGTGCCAGCAGCCGGTTCTTTTCACCCCTCCACTTT
TRBV19	NA	NA	TRBJ1-2	CASSLVSFGANYGYTF	TGTGCCAGTAGTCTCGTTAGTTTTGGAGCTAACTATGGCTACACCTTC
TRBV3-1/TRBV3-2	NA	NA	TRBJ1-6	CASSQRTANSPLHF	TGTGCCAGCAGCCAACGAACAGCTAATTCACCCCTCCACTTT
TRBV11-2	NA	NA	TRBJ1-1	CASSLGFRSGSETEAFF	TGTGCCAGCAGCTTAGGATTTCGTTCAGGGTCGGAAACTGAAGCTTTCTTT
TRBV19	few	NA	TRBJ2-2	CASSETVQLPTGELFF	TGTGCCAGTAGTGAGACAGTTCAGCTACCCACCGGGGAGCTGTTTTTT
TRBV28	NA	NA	TRBJ1-3	CASSTGLNTIYF	TGTGCCAGCAGTACAGGTCTTAACACCATATATTTT
TRBV9	NA	NA	TRBJ2-2	CASSHAGSFPGELFF	TGTGCCAGCAGCCACGCAGGGTCCTTCCCCGGGGAGCTGTTTTTT
TRBV9	NA	TRBD1	TRBJ1-1	CASSVSPGQGGTEAFF	TGTGCCAGCAGCGTTTCCCCGGGACAGGGGGGGACTGAAGCTTTCTTT
TRBV4-2	NA	TRBD2	TRBJ2-7	CASSRGLAGGSYEQYF	TGTGCCAGCAGCCGAGGACTAGCGGGGGGCTCCTACGAGCAGTACTTC
TRBV3-1/TRBV3-2	NA	NA	TRBJ1-1	CASSQDSELPSVEAFF	TGTGCCAGCAGCCAAGATAGCGAGCTTCCGAGTGTGGAAGCTTTCTTT
TRBV6-5	NA	NA	TRBJ2-7	CASKGRGRNEQYF	TGTGCCAGCAAGGGCAGGGGCAGGAACGAGCAGTACTTC
TRBV4-1	few	NA	TRBJ1-4	CASSPTDGNEKLFF	TGCGCCAGCAGCCCTACTGACGGGAATGAAAAACTGTTTTTT
TRBV13	many	TRBD2	TRBJ2-7	CASSQTPPSGESEQYF	TGTGCCAGCAGCCAAACCCCCCCCAGCGGGGAATCCGAGCAGTACTTC
TRBV6-6	NA	TRBD1	TRBJ2-6	CASSGRTGGTVNSGANVLTF	TGTGCCAGCAGCGGACGGACAGGGGGCACAGTTAACTCTGGGGCCAACGTCCTGACTTTC
TRBV7-8	NA	TRBD1	TRBJ2-3	CASSLVGQATDTQYF	TGTGCCAGCAGCTTAGTGGGACAGGCCACAGATACGCAGTATTTT
TRBV3-1/TRBV3-2	NA	TRBD1	TRBJ1-1	CASSSGTGVGGTEAFF	TGTGCCAGCAGCTCCGGGACAGGGGTGGGAGGCACTGAAGCTTTCTTT
TRBV4-1	NA	NA	TRBJ1-6	CASSQEGSAGSSYNSPLHF	TGCGCCAGCAGCCAAGAAGGTAGTGCGGGGAGCTCCTATAATTCACCCCTCCACTTT
TRBV19	NA	TRBD1	TRBJ2-7	CASSSPGQGFTYEQYF	TGTGCCAGTAGTTCCCCGGGACAGGGGTTTACCTACGAGCAGTACTTC
TRBV24-1	NA	NA	TRBJ2-5	CATSDSRETQYF	TGTGCCACCAGTGACTCCAGGGAAACCCAGTACTTC
TRBV5-5	few	NA	TRBJ1-1	CASSLGGSTEAFF	TGTGCCAGCAGCTTAGGGGGTAGCACTGAAGCTTTCTTT
TRBV30	few	TRBD2	TRBJ2-2	CAWSVLAGGTGELFF	TGTGCCTGGAGTGTACTAGCGGGGGGAACCGGGGAGCTGTTTTTT
TRBV21-1	NA	NA	TRBJ1-1	CASSVRLGHRINTEAFF	TGTGCCAGCAGCGTCCGTTTAGGACACCGAATCAACACTGAAGCTTTCTTT
TRBV9	NA	TRBD1	TRBJ1-3	CASSPHPGGSGNTIYF	TGTGCCAGCAGCCCTCATCCAGGGGGCAGTGGAAACACCATATATTTT